The 26 T cell receptor beta chains given below trace back to one sample, sequenced in a study of regulatory T cells in long-lasting Graves disease. HTBI primers from iRepertoire and Arm-PCR of CDR3 regions yielded the TCR beta libraries. MiXCR was run by TCRdb on the multiplex PCR reads, yielding one entry per CDR3 protein. In the table there are 450,000 to 600,000 distinct CDR3 sequences, approximately 13% of which are singletons. As for time point: newly diagnosed GD, antithyroid drugs for less than 3 months. Following extraction of RNA from PBMCs, that RNA was used to make the TCR library. These data were likewise used in another study, on T cells in Graves' hyperthyroidism and ophthalmopathy.

Sample: peripheral blood mononuclear cells (PBMCs), taken at new diagnosis, from a patient treated with antithyroid drugs. The receptor set was obtained from a man aged 25 to 45 with Graves disease.

This clonotype was seen ten or more times. The V and J genes are TRBV10-2 and TRBJ2-3; D gene uncertain. The CDR3 consists of 11 residues. V gave up 7 bases and J gave up 3 bases, with 5 bases separating them. From germline, CDR1 is WSHSY and CDR2 SAAADI. This CDR3 reads CASTQTDTQYF. In DNA form, the CDR3 reads TGCGCCAGCACCCAAACAGATACGCAGTATTTT.

The sample holds many counts of this clonotype. J is TRBJ1-5 and V is TRBV6-1, with 11 bases fitting TRBD1. Germline trimming cut 1 base from V and 10 bases from J; bases unmatched to any gene: 6. Germline V gene data show CDR1 as MNHNS and CDR2 as SASEGT. This CDR3 has 15 amino acids. The CDR3 coding sequence is TGTGCCAGCAGTGAAGGAGGGACAGGGGGTCGACCCCAGCATTTT. This codes for CASSEGGTGGRPQHF.

The CDR3 sequence: CASSQGTGLAGEGYNEQFF. The CDR3 DNA follows: TGCGCCAGCAGCCAAGGTACGGGATTAGCGGGAGAGGGCTACAATGAGCAGTTCTTC. The genes are TRBV4-1 and TRBJ2-1; 9 bases are shared with TRBD2. V lost 1 base and J lost 3; bases outside the gene matches: 13. The length of the CDR3 is 19 residues. Germline assignment: CDR1 MGHRA and CDR2 YSYEKL.

The V and J genes are TRBV11-2 and TRBJ2-2; 14 bases match TRBD2. The length of the CDR3 is 19 residues. Losses at the gene ends were 1 base for V and 6 bases for J; bases not matched to a gene: 10. CDR1 SGHAT and CDR2 FQNNGV come from the germline V gene. This chain's CDR3 is CASSLVWGEGLAGAGELFF. The CDR3 nucleotides read TGTGCCAGCAGCTTAGTCTGGGGGGAGGGACTAGCGGGAGCCGGGGAGCTGTTTTTT.

The table lists this clonotype with many counts. V usage is TRBV12-3 or TRBV12-4 and J usage is TRBJ2-5; D is perhaps TRBD1 (5 bases). Trimming shortened V by 7 bases and J by 3 bases, and 12 bases separated the two germline ends. The CDR3 consists of 13 residues. As DNA, the CDR3 is TGTGCCAGCACCCACAGGTTTGAAGAGACCCAGTACTTC. It specifies CASTHRFEETQYF.

This clonotype showed up many times. The V gene is TRBV19, the J gene TRBJ2-3; 11 bases fit TRBD2. The CDR3 contains 15 residues. Per the germline V gene, CDR1 is LNHDA and CDR2 is SQIVND (reference sequence). V was pared by 9 bases and J by 0 bases, with 5 bases of the junction left unmatched. The CDR3 DNA reads TGTGCCAGCATGGGACTAGCGGCTAGCACAGATACGCAGTATTTT. Encoded protein: CASMGLAASTDTQYF.

This clonotype was detected ten times or more. V gene TRBV28 combines with J gene TRBJ2-3, with a tentative D call TRBD2 (6 bases). The germline CDR1 and CDR2 sequences are MDHEN and SYDVKM. V lost 10 bases, J lost 0 bases, and 11 bases lay in between. This CDR3 comprises 13 residues. This CDR3 is CATRESSTDTQYF. As DNA, the CDR3 is TGTGCCACCCGGGAGTCTAGCACAGATACGCAGTATTTT.

This clonotype showed up just once. The V and J genes are TRBV18 and TRBJ2-7; the D gene is possibly TRBD2 (5 bases). This CDR3 region has 12 residues. Germline values: CDR1 KGHSH, CDR2 LQKENI. V was cut by 2 bases and J by 9 bases, with 11 bases left in between. CDR3 in amino acids: CASSPSREGQYF. The CDR3 coding sequence is TGTGCCAGCTCACCATCGAGGGAAGGGCAGTACTTC. The full variable domain, in which reference TRBV18 and TRBJ2-7 provide the parts outside the CDR3, is NAGVMQNPRHLVRRRGQEARLRCSPMKGHSHVYWYRQLPEEGLKFMVYLQKENIIDESGMPKERFSAEFPKEGPSILRIQQVVRGDSAAYFCASSPSREGQYFGPGTRLTVT.

As to this clonotype: This CDR3 fails to terminate in the conserved phenylalanine or tryptophan, so it likely reflects a read error. This chain uses TRBV19 with TRBJ1-1; possible D gene TRBD1, 6 bases. V gave up 8 bases and J gave up 4 bases, with 14 bases separating them. This CDR3 is built from 13 residues. Germline lookup yields CDR1 LNHDA and CDR2 SQIVND (reference sequence). The CDR3 reads CASAFSRGTEAFL. The DNA of the CDR3 is TGTGCCAGTGCTTTTAGCAGGGGCACTGAAGCTTTCCTT.

The sample holds many counts of this clonotype. The chain couples TRBV12-3 or TRBV12-4 to TRBJ2-3, with D unclear. The V end was cut by 6 bases, the J end by 3 bases, with 10 bases between. This CDR3 has 13 amino acids. This CDR3 reads CASSHGPTDTQYF. CDR3 sequence (DNA): TGTGCCAGCAGCCACGGACCTACAGATACGCAGTATTTT.

This clonotype was counted ten times or more. The chain links TRBV6-1 to TRBJ1-1; D remains unclear. V lost 6 bases, J lost 2 bases, and 13 bases lay in between. Germline CDR1 reads MNHNS; CDR2 reads SASEGT. The CDR3 runs to 14 residues. This CDR3 reads CASSPLLGNTEAFF. In nucleotides, the CDR3 is TGTGCCAGCAGCCCATTGCTCGGCAACACTGAAGCTTTCTTT.

This clonotype was seen ten or more times. The V gene is TRBV20-1, the J gene TRBJ2-3; D is tentatively TRBD1 or TRBD2 (5 bases each). CDR3 size: 13 residues. The germline V and J ends were trimmed by 7 bases and 1 base, with 12 bases remaining between them. Germline CDR1 DFQATT, CDR2 SNEGSKA (reference sequence). The chain's CDR3 is CSERGAGTDTQYF. The CDR3, as DNA: TGCAGTGAACGGGGCGCGGGCACAGATACGCAGTATTTT.

This clonotype was picked up many times. The rearrangement links TRBV5-1 to TRBJ2-7, with D unclear. Germline V gene data show CDR1 as SGHRS and CDR2 as YFSETQ. CDR3 size: 15 residues. V gave up 5 bases and J gave up 2 bases, with 17 bases separating them. The CDR3 nucleotides read TGCGCCAGCAGGCTGGGAAAGGAAAGTACCTACGAGCAGTACTTC. This translates into CASRLGKESTYEQYF.

This chain joins TRBV5-6 and TRBJ2-6; D not certain. V gave up 7 bases and J gave up 1 base, with 9 bases separating them. The CDR3 runs 14 residues. The germline gives CDR1 SGHDT, CDR2 YYEEEE. CDR3 residues: CASGLGSGANVLTF. The CDR3 coding sequence is TGTGCCAGCGGTCTCGGGTCTGGGGCCAACGTCCTGACTTTC. Full variable domain (rest looked up from reference TRBV5-6 and TRBJ2-6): DAGVTQSPTHLIKTRGQQVTLRCSPKSGHDTVSWYQQALGQGPQFIFQYYEEEERQRGNFPDRFSGHQFPNYSSELNVNALLLGDSALYLCASGLGSGANVLTFGAGSRLTVL.

This clonotype was recorded many times. V gene TRBV13 combines with J gene TRBJ1-2; a possible D gene is TRBD1 (5 bases). V was pared by 4 bases and J by 3 bases, with 9 bases between. CDR1 is PRHDT and CDR2 is FYEKMQ in the germline V gene (reference sequence). The CDR3 has 13 amino acids. The CDR3 nucleotides are TGTGCCAGCAGCTCGGACACCTACTATGGCTACACCTTC. This encodes CASSSDTYYGYTF.

This clonotype was counted at least ten times. The V gene is TRBV5-8, the J gene TRBJ2-1, with TRBD2 matching over 10 bases. Germline trimming cut 4 bases from V and 4 bases from J; bases unmatched to any gene: 5. Germline CDR1 and CDR2: SGHTS and YDEGEE. CDR3 length: 15 amino acids. In DNA, the CDR3 is TGTGCCAGCAGCACGGGACTAGCGAGATACAATGAGCAGTTCTTC. Translated, it gives CASSTGLARYNEQFF.

This clonotype was seen many times. This chain joins TRBV24-1 and TRBJ2-5; 8 bases are shared with TRBD2. Looked up from germline, CDR1 is KGHDR and CDR2 is SFDVKD. The junction had 5 bases not matched to a gene; V was cut back by 4 bases and J by 5 bases. The CDR3 length is 14 residues. The CDR3 sequence is CATSEPGRGETQYF. In nucleotides, the CDR3 is TGTGCCACCAGTGAACCCGGGAGGGGGGAGACCCAGTACTTC.

The chain uses TRBV18 and TRBJ2-5; 8 bases match TRBD2. CDR1 and CDR2 from the germline V gene are KGHSH and LQKENI. V lost 4 bases and J lost 2; bases outside the gene matches: 3. The CDR3 contains 14 residues. CDR3 amino acids: CASSQREIQETQYF. The CDR3 nucleotides read TGTGCCAGCTCACAGCGGGAGATACAAGAGACCCAGTACTTC.

A remark on this clonotype: This likely came from a read error, as a far larger clone is one base away. The V gene is TRBV25-1, the J gene TRBJ2-5; D might be TRBD1 or TRBD2, each matching 5 bases. Germline CDR1 and CDR2: MGHDK and SYGVNS. CDR3 size: 15 residues. V was shortened by 6 bases and J by 7 bases, with 21 bases between the two germline ends. CDR3 DNA sequence: TGTGCCAGCAGGCGCACCTTCGAGGGGCGCGTGACCCAGTACTTC. It encodes CASRRTFEGRVTQYF. Looking up the rest from reference TRBV25-1 and TRBJ2-5 gives the full variable domain: EADIYQTPRYLVIGTGKKITLECSQTMGHDKMYWYQQDPGMELHLIHYSYGVNSTEKGDLSSESTVSRIRTEHFPLTLESARPSHTSQYLCASRRTFEGRVTQYFGPGTRLLVL.

The rearrangement links TRBV3-1 to TRBJ2-1; a possible D gene is TRBD2 (6 bases). Trimming cost V 0 bases and J 9 bases, with 15 bases left between them. Germline V CDR1 and CDR2: LGHDT, YNNKEL (reference sequence). There are 15 residues in the CDR3. Here the CDR3 DNA reads TGTGCCAGCAGCCAAGAAACGTACCGGGAGACTGAGCAGTTCTTC. Protein product: CASSQETYRETEQFF.

This clonotype was detected only a few times. This chain joins TRBV15 and TRBJ2-3; 7 bases are a match to TRBD1. Germline CDR1 reads LNHNV; CDR2 reads YYDKDF (reference sequence). This CDR3 comprises 15 residues. Trimming at V came to 1 base and at J to 7 bases, leaving 8 bases not matched to a gene. The CDR3 DNA follows: TGTGCCACCAGCAGAGGACAGGGCCTACTGAATACGCAGTATTTT. Translated: CATSRGQGLLNTQYF.

On this clonotype itself: A read error may be the cause here, since a much bigger clone is one base away. The rearrangement joins TRBV2 to TRBJ2-1; D uncertain. Trimming took off 2 bases at V and 9 bases at J, with 14 bases between the two ends. Germline V gene lookup returns CDR1 SNHLY and CDR2 FYNNEI. CDR3 length: 14 amino acids. CDR3 protein: CASSERARVGEQFF. The CDR3 bases are TGTGCCAGCAGTGAACGAGCGCGAGTCGGTGAGCAGTTCTTC.

This clonotype appeared many times. This chain connects TRBV6-5 to TRBJ1-4, with unresolved D. Trimming took off 2 bases at V and 3 bases at J, with 7 bases between the two ends. The germline V gene encodes CDR1 MNHEY and CDR2 SVGAGI. The CDR3 has 14 amino acids. The CDR3 loop is CASSYGQANEKLFF. DNA of the CDR3: TGTGCCAGCAGTTACGGGCAGGCTAATGAAAAACTGTTTTTT.

This clonotype was counted between two and nine times. The chain uses TRBV5-5 and TRBJ2-1; 10 bases are a match to TRBD1. J lost 8 bases, V lost 1 base, and 6 bases had no gene match. CDR1 is SGHKS and CDR2 is YYEKEE in the germline V gene (reference sequence). CDR3 size: 15 residues. CDR3 sequence: CASSLTGTGVDEQFF. The CDR3 nucleotides read TGTGCCAGCAGCTTGACCGGGACAGGGGTGGATGAGCAGTTCTTC.

This clonotype was recorded many times. The chain joins TRBV20-1 to TRBJ2-1; D is ambiguous. The V and J ends lost 5 bases and 0 bases respectively, with 11 bases between them. The CDR3 contains 14 residues. CDR1 and CDR2 from the germline V gene are DFQATT and SNEGSKA (reference sequence). CDR3 region: CSAPSGVSYNEQFF. CDR3 nucleotides: TGCAGTGCTCCCTCGGGTGTCTCCTACAATGAGCAGTTCTTC.

The rearrangement joins TRBV29-1 to TRBJ1-2; 7 bases agree with TRBD1. Germline CDR1 is SQVTM and CDR2 is ANQGSEA. The CDR3 sequence is 11 residues long. The CDR3 here is CSYRGVRGYTF. As DNA, the CDR3 is TGCAGTTACAGGGGCGTGCGAGGCTACACCTTC.